A selection of T cell receptor beta chains follows, all from one sample in a study of monozygotic twins with inflammatory bowel disease. Reprocessing the 5' RACE reads, TCRdb reports a single entry for every CDR3 protein and omits DNA. This table holds over 350,000 distinct CDR3 sequences. Material: blood. The origin of the receptors is a human donor with ulcerative colitis or Crohn's disease, or a healthy co-twin of an affected twin (not recorded which). Each CDR3 is given with its conserved first and last residue. The order of the fields is V gene, J gene, CDR3 protein.

>TRBV5-1|TRBJ2-2
CARVPRAVRTPGSCFF
>TRBV12-3/TRBV12-4|TRBJ2-5
CASSIRGGPLRTQYF
>TRBV2|TRBJ1-1
CASTREKLGNTEAFF
>TRBV7-8|TRBJ1-5
CASSSRTGGYQPQHF
>TRBV20-1|TRBJ1-1
CSAPHRTGGNTEAFF
>TRBV7-6|TRBJ2-2
CASSFRDWDTGELFF
>TRBV19|TRBJ2-1
CASSNRYGQFF
>TRBV9|TRBJ2-3
CASSPRGGLLTDTQYF
>TRBV7-3|TRBJ2-1
CARSITRDNEQFF
>TRBV5-1|TRBJ2-5
CASRRQIDQETQYF
>TRBV7-3|TRBJ2-2
CASSLFGTTNIGELFF
>TRBV7-9|TRBJ2-7
CASSLGGRSRGAYEQYF
>TRBV6-1|TRBJ2-5
CASRRPGQGALQETQYF
>TRBV12-3/TRBV12-4|TRBJ2-7
CASRLEVLAGGPYEQYF
>TRBV19|TRBJ1-1
CASSIAGGLNTEAFF
>TRBV7-2|TRBJ1-1
CASSLQGPVHTEAFF
>TRBV20-1|TRBJ1-1
CSARQHTNTEAFF
>TRBV10-3|TRBJ2-5
CAISEGGTTPETQYF
>TRBV7-9|TRBJ2-1
CASKITHTGSSYNEQFF
>TRBV29-1|TRBJ2-3
CSVELGTDTQYF
>TRBV5-1|TRBJ1-4
CASSLGQGLRKLFF
>TRBV19|TRBJ2-7
CASSVTSSSYEQYF
>TRBV24-1|TRBJ1-1
CATSPGHGNTEAFF
>TRBV12-3/TRBV12-4|TRBJ1-1
CASSWGAANTEAFF
>TRBV18|TRBJ1-4
CASADRINEKLSF
>TRBV6-1|TRBJ1-1
CASSPFPATNTEAFF
>TRBV4-1|TRBJ1-1
CASSQSGLSGYTEAFF
>TRBV5-1|TRBJ2-1
CASSLYVASGGQSYNEQFF
>TRBV5-1|TRBJ1-5
CASSFGAGSVDQPQHF
>TRBV12-5|TRBJ2-7
CASGLAAGLTYEQYF
>TRBV6-5|TRBJ2-5
CASSYSPLAGQETQYF
>TRBV24-1|TRBJ1-4
CATSPGASNEKLFF
>TRBV20-1|TRBJ2-1
CSAGGGASSYNEQFF